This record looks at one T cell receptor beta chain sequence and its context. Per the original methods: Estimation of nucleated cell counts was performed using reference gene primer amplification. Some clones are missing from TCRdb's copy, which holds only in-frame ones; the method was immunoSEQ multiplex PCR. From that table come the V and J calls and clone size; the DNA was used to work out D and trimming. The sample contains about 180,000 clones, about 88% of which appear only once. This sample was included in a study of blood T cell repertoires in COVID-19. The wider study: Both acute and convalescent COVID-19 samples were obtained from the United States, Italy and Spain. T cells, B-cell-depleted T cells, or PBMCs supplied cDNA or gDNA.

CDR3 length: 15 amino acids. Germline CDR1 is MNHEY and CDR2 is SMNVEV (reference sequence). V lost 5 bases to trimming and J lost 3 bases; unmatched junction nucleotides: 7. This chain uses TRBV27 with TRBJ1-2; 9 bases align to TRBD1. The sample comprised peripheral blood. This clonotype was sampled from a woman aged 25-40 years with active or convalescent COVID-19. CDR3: CASSPGTGWHYGYTF. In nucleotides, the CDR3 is TGTGCCAGCAGTCCAGGGACAGGGTGGCACTATGGCTACACCTTC.